This is a list of T cell receptor beta chains from one sample in a study of type 1 and type 2 diabetes patients. TCRdb re-derived calls from the multiplex PCR reads in MiXCR, one entry per CDR3 protein. In the table there are about 290,000 distinct CDR3 sequences, roughly 48% of which are singletons. The sample consisted of peripheral blood mononuclear cells (PBMCs). The receptors stem from a young man with type 2 diabetes. CDR3s include the opening cysteine and the closing phenylalanine or tryptophan. Each record gives: clone size, J gene, V gene, D gene, CDR3 DNA, CDR3 protein. The D gene is left open where the match is weak. A row's size may be missing; if present it is once, few, many or a size class.

>once|TRBJ2-7|TRBV2|TRBD2
TGTGCCAGCAGTGAATTGGGGGGACTAGCGGGTCGAGGGGACGAGCAGTACTTC
CASSELGGLAGRGDEQYF
>few|TRBJ1-2|TRBV20-1|TRBD1
TGCAGTGCTAGAGATGGGACAGCGACCTATGGCTACACCTTC
CSARDGTATYGYTF
>.|TRBJ2-3|TRBV20-1|TRBD2
TGCAGTGCTAGCGTTGCGGGGGGTCCAGATACGCAGTATTTT
CSASVAGGPDTQYF
>.|TRBJ2-7|TRBV10-1|.
TGCGCCAGCGGGGGGCCCTCCTACGAGCAGTACTTC
CASGGPSYEQYF
>.|TRBJ2-7|TRBV12-3/TRBV12-4|TRBD1
TGTGCCAGCAGTCGAAGACAGGGGGCGCTCCTCGGGGAGCAGTACTTC
CASSRRQGALLGEQYF
>.|TRBJ2-2|TRBV28|TRBD2
TGTGCCAGCCAGGCAGCGGGAGGGAACACCGGGGAGCTGTTTTTT
CASQAAGGNTGELFF
>.|TRBJ2-7|TRBV11-2|.
TGTGCCAGCAGCTTAGAGGCAGGGGATAACTACGAGCAGTACTTC
CASSLEAGDNYEQYF
>.|TRBJ2-5|TRBV7-2|TRBD2
TGTGCCAGCAGCCCCACCGCACCCAGGAGCGGGATTTTAGAGACCCAGTACTTC
CASSPTAPRSGILETQYF
>.|TRBJ2-1|TRBV29-1|.
TGCAGCGTTACAGGGTGGCCCTACTACGAGCAGTTCTTC
CSVTGWPYYEQFF
>few|TRBJ1-2|TRBV20-1|TRBD1
TGCAGTGTCGATCTGCCGGGACAGGGAGGAGGCTACACCTTC
CSVDLPGQGGGYTF
>.|TRBJ2-3|TRBV20-1|.
TGCAGTGCTAAGCGTGGGGATACGCAGTATTTT
CSAKRGDTQYF
>.|TRBJ2-3|TRBV2|.
TGTGCCAGCACGCTTAGCGGTAGCACAGATACGCAGTATTTT
CASTLSGSTDTQYF
>.|TRBJ2-2|TRBV9|TRBD1
TGTGCCAGCAGCCCCCGGACAGGCAAGACCGGGGAGCTGTTTTTT
CASSPRTGKTGELFF
>.|TRBJ2-3|TRBV19|.
TGTGCCAGTAGCCGAGACGGTGGCACAGATACGCAGTATTTT
CASSRDGGTDTQYF
>few|TRBJ1-2|TRBV5-1|.
TGCGCCAGCACCAGGGAGGGGTCTTATGGCTACACCTTC
CASTREGSYGYTF
>.|TRBJ1-2|TRBV15|.
TGTGCCAGCAGTTTAGGCGCTCCCCTTGGCTACACCTTC
CASSLGAPLGYTF
>.|TRBJ2-7|TRBV27|.
TGTGCCACCTCCGCCGCCCCCTACGAGCAGTACTTC
CATSAAPYEQYF